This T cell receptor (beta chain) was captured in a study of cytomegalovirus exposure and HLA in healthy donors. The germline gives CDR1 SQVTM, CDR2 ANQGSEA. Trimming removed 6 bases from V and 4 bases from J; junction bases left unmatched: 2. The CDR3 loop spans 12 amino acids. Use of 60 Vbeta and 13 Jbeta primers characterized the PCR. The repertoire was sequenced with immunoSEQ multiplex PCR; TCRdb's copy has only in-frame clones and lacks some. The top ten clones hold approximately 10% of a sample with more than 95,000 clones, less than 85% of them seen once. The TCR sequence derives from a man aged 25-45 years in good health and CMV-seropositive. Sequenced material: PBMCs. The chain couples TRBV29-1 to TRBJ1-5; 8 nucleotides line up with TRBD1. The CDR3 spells CSVRTGNQPQHF. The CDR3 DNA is TGCAGCGTCCGGACAGGGAATCAGCCCCAGCATTTT.